These 9 T cell receptor beta chains were sequenced from one sample in a study of blood T cell repertoires in COVID-19. Libraries were prepared by immunoSEQ multiplex PCR; TCRdb keeps only in-frame clonotypes and omits some of them. Among 95,000 to 150,000 clones, around 79% were seen once, and the ten largest hold roughly 2%. The sequenced sample consisted of peripheral blood. Receptor source: a man in his 70s with acute or convalescent COVID-19.

V usage is TRBV5-5 and J usage is TRBJ1-2; D uncertain. Deletions cut 4 bases from V and 6 bases from J, with 13 bases between. From germline, CDR1 is SGHKS and CDR2 YYEKEE (reference sequence). The length of the CDR3 is 13 residues. The CDR3 here is CASSHYNTNGYTF. CDR3 nucleotide sequence: TGTGCCAGCAGCCACTACAACACAAATGGCTACACCTTC. Using reference TRBV5-5 and TRBJ1-2 for the parts outside the CDR3, the full variable domain is DAGVTQSPTHLIKTRGQQVTLRCSPISGHKSVSWYQQVLGQGPQFIFQYYEKEERGRGNFPDRFSARQFPNYSSELNVNALLLGDSALYLCASSHYNTNGYTFGSGTRLTVV.

This clone was recorded only once. V and J are TRBV5-1 and TRBJ1-1; D is uncertain. This CDR3 has 14 amino acids. Germline assignment: CDR1 SGHRS and CDR2 YFSETQ. The germline V and J ends were trimmed by 4 bases and 1 base, with 11 bases remaining between them. In DNA, the CDR3 is TGCGCCAGCAGCCTAAATACAGCGAACACTGAAGCTTTCTTT. Its protein product is CASSLNTANTEAFF.

About this clone itself: The sample has other DNA sequences that encode this CDR3 too. Here the CDR3 reads CASSLRSYGYTF. CDR3 DNA: TGTGCCAGCAGTTTGAGGTCTTATGGCTACACCTTC. The rearrangement uses TRBV12-3 or TRBV12-4 and TRBJ1-2; no reliable D call. The CDR3 spans 12 residues. V lost 3 bases and J lost 5, with 7 bases in between.

The chain employs TRBV7-9 and TRBJ2-3; no clear D. CDR1 is SEHNR and CDR2 is FQNEAQ in the germline V gene (reference sequence). The V end lost 3 bases, the J end lost 3 bases, and 10 bases lay between the germline ends. The CDR3 totals 14 residues. CDR3 sequence reads: CASSFRQETDTQYF. The CDR3 DNA reads TGTGCCAGCAGCTTCCGCCAGGAAACAGATACGCAGTATTTT. Using reference TRBV7-9 and TRBJ2-3 for the parts outside the CDR3, the full variable domain is DTGVSQNPRHKITKRGQNVTFRCDPISEHNRLYWYRQTLGQGPEFLTYFQNEAQLEKSRLLSDRFSAERPKGSFSTLEIQRTEQGDSAMYLCASSFRQETDTQYFGPGTRLTVL.

V usage is TRBV19 and J usage is TRBJ1-4; 9 positions agree with TRBD1. The CDR3 is 17 amino acids. V was pared by 8 bases and J by 5 bases, with 15 bases of the junction left unmatched. Germline V gene lookup returns CDR1 LNHDA and CDR2 SQIVND (reference sequence). Written as DNA, the CDR3 is TGTGCCAGTCCATTTAAGGGACAGGGAAGGGCGAATGAAAAACTGTTTTTT. Its translation is CASPFKGQGRANEKLFF.

V usage is TRBV19 and J usage is TRBJ1-5, with 8 bases aligning to TRBD1. This CDR3 contains 15 residues. Trimming removed 4 bases from V and 4 bases from J; junction bases left unmatched: 6. The germline V gene encodes CDR1 LNHDA and CDR2 SQIVND (reference sequence). DNA of the CDR3: TGTGCCAGTAGTAGTACAGGGGGTCCAAATCAGCCCCAGCATTTT. It translates to CASSSTGGPNQPQHF.

The chain is built from TRBV4-2 and TRBJ1-2; D is unresolved. CDR1 is LGHNA, CDR2 YNFKEQ, per germline. This CDR3 comprises 13 residues. V was clipped by 0 bases and J by 8 bases, with 10 bases between them. The CDR3 sequence is CASSQDQRAGYTF. The CDR3, as DNA: TGTGCCAGCAGCCAAGATCAGAGGGCAGGCTACACCTTC.

The chain joins TRBV5-4 to TRBJ1-1, with a tentative D call TRBD1 (6 bases). The CDR3 runs 15 residues. V lost 3 bases, J lost 4 bases, and 16 bases lay in between. Germline CDR1 is SGHNT and CDR2 is YYREEE (reference sequence). CDR3 nucleotide sequence: TGTGCCAGCAGCTCTAACCCTTACAGGGCCACTGAAGCTTTCTTT. Translated: CASSSNPYRATEAFF.

The chain links TRBV2 to TRBJ1-4, with D unresolved. The CDR3 sequence is 14 residues long. Germline CDR1 reads SNHLY; CDR2 reads FYNNEI. V lost 4 bases and J lost 0, with 6 bases in between. CDR3 residues: CASSVGATNEKLFF. The CDR3 DNA follows: TGTGCCAGCAGTGTCGGGGCAACTAATGAAAAACTGTTTTTT.